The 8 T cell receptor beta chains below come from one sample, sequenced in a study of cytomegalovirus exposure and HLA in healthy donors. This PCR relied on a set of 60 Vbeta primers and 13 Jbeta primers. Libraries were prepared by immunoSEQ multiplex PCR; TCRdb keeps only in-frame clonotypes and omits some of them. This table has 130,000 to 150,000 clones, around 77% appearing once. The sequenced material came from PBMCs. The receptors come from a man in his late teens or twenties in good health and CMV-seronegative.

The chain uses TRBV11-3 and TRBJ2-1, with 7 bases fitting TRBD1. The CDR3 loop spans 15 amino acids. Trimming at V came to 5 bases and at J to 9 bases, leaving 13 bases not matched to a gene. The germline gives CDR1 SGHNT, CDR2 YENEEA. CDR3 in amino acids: CASSAAGGAGGEQFF. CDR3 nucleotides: TGTGCCAGCAGCGCAGCAGGGGGAGCAGGGGGTGAGCAGTTCTTC.

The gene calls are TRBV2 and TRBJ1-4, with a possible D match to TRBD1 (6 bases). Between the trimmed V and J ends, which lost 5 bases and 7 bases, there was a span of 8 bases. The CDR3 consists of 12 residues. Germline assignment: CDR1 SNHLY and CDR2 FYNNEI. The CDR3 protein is CASSPGVEKLFF. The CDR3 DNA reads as TGTGCCAGCAGTCCAGGGGTTGAAAAACTGTTTTTT.

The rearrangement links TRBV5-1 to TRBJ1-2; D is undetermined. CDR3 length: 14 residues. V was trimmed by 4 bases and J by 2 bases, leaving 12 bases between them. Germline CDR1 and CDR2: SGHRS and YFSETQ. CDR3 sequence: CASSVGSGNYGYTF. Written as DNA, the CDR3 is TGCGCCAGCAGCGTGGGGTCGGGGAACTATGGCTACACCTTC.

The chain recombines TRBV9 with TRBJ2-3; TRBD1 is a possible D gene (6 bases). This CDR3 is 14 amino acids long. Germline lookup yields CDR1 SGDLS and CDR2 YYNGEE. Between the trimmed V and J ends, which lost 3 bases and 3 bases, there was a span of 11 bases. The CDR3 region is CASSGGRETDTQYF. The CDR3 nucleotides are TGTGCCAGCAGCGGGGGGCGCGAAACAGATACGCAGTATTTT.

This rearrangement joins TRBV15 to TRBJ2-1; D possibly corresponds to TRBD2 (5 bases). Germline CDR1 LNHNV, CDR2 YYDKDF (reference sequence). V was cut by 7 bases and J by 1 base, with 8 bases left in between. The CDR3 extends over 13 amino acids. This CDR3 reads CATTRRSYNEQFF. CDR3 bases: TGTGCCACCACGCGGAGGTCCTACAATGAGCAGTTCTTC.

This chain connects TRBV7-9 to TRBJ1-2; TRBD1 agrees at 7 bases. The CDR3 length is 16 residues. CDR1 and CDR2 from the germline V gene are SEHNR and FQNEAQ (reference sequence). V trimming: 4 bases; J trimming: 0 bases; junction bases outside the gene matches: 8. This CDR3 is CASSSRDSLPNYGYTF. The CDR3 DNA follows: TGTGCCAGCAGCTCCCGGGACAGCCTTCCTAACTATGGCTACACCTTC.

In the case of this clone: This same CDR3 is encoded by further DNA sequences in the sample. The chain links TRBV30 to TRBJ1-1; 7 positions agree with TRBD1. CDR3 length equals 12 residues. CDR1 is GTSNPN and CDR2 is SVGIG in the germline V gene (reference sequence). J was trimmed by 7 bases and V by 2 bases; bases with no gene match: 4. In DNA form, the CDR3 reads TGTGCCTGGAGTCCGACAGGGTTTGAAGCTTTCTTT. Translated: CAWSPTGFEAFF.

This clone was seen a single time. The CDR3 DNA sequence: TGTGCCAGTAGCCGAATCTCTATAGGGACTGACTCGGGTGGCCAGTACTTC. Its protein is CASSRISIGTDSGGQYF. The chain joins TRBV19 to TRBJ2-5; tentative D call: TRBD2 (6 bases). Trimming shortened V by 6 bases and J by 10 bases, and 30 bases separated the two germline ends. Germline V CDR1 and CDR2: LNHDA, SQIVND (reference sequence). The CDR3 consists of 17 residues.